What follows are 6 T cell receptor beta chains derived from one specimen sequenced in a study of blood T cell repertoires in COVID-19. TCRdb's table, derived via immunoSEQ multiplex PCR, lists solely in-frame clones and lacks some. The sample holds over 200,000 clones; about 91% are singletons and the top ten take 1.5%. Sequencing was performed on peripheral blood. The receptor set was obtained from a man between 18 and 35 years old with active or convalescent COVID-19.

The rearrangement uses TRBV28 and TRBJ1-1, with D perhaps matching TRBD1 (5 bases). The germline gives CDR1 MDHEN, CDR2 SYDVKM. Between the trimmed V and J ends, which lost 3 bases and 1 base, there was a span of 9 bases. The CDR3 covers 14 residues. The CDR3 loop reads CASSLTQGNTEAFF. The CDR3 DNA sequence: TGTGCCAGCAGTTTGACCCAGGGGAACACTGAAGCTTTCTTT.

The gene calls are TRBV30 and TRBJ1-2; 8 positions agree with TRBD1. CDR1 is GTSNPN, CDR2 SVGIG, per germline (reference sequence). CDR3 size: 15 residues. J gave up 7 bases and V 3 bases, and 13 bases lay outside the gene matches. CDR3 in amino acids: CAWSALGQALGGYTF. The CDR3 nucleotides read TGTGCCTGGAGCGCACTGGGACAGGCCCTGGGTGGCTACACCTTC.

CDR3 nucleotide sequence: TGTGCCAGCAGTCCAATAGTTGATGTGGTAGAGACCCAGTACTTC. It specifies CASSPIVDVVETQYF. V gene TRBV28 combines with J gene TRBJ2-5, with D unresolved. Germline V lookup: CDR1 MDHEN, CDR2 SYDVKM. This CDR3 has 15 residues. The V end was cut by 5 bases, the J end by 4 bases, with 17 bases between.

This chain links TRBV24-1 with TRBJ1-1; no clear D gene. V lost 4 bases and J lost 1, with 6 bases in between. Germline assignment: CDR1 KGHDR and CDR2 SFDVKD. The CDR3 contains 13 residues. The DNA of the CDR3 is TGTGCCACCAGTGACGGTGCGAACACTGAAGCTTTCTTT. This sequence encodes CATSDGANTEAFF.

This clone was counted a single time. This chain uses TRBV28 with TRBJ2-7; tentative D call: TRBD2 (5 bases). Germline CDR1 reads MDHEN; CDR2 reads SYDVKM. The CDR3 loop spans 11 amino acids. Trimming shortened V by 4 bases and J by 4 bases, and 5 bases separated the two germline ends. For the CDR3, the DNA is TGTGCCAGCAGTTCGGGGTACGAGCAGTACTTC. Its translation: CASSSGYEQYF. Full variable domain (remainder filled in from reference TRBV28 and TRBJ2-7): DVKVTQSSRYLVKRTGEKVFLECVQDMDHENMFWYRQDPGLGLRLIYFSYDVKMKEKGDIPEGYSVSREKKERFSLILESASTNQTSMYLCASSSGYEQYFGPGTRLTVT.

For the CDR3, the DNA is TGTGCCAGCAGTTCCGGACTAGCGGGAACAGATACGCAGTATTTT. Translation gives CASSSGLAGTDTQYF. The chain carries TRBV27 and TRBJ2-3; TRBD2 matches at 12 bases. This CDR3 has 15 residues. After removal of 4 bases from V and 3 bases from J, the junction contained 2 bases not matched to a gene. Germline CDR1 MNHEY, CDR2 SMNVEV (reference sequence).